The sequence of this T cell receptor (beta chain) was determined in a study of response to subunit inactivated influenza vaccine. TCRdb recomputed calls from the RT-PCR reads with MiXCR, one row per CDR3 protein. Among more than 550,000 distinct CDR3 sequences, 10% to 15% were seen once, and the ten largest hold 10% to 13%. The CDR3 loop spans 14 amino acids. V was cut by 5 bases and J by 0 bases, with 8 bases left in between. Findings and caveats of the study: Authors suggested each seasonal influenza vaccination recruits few new T cells.

The sample holds many counts of this clonotype. The antigen is undetermined. This material consisted of PBMCs from blood, taken on the day of vaccination. V and J are TRBV12-3 or TRBV12-4 and TRBJ1-3; the D gene is possibly TRBD1 (6 bases). This clonotype originated in a man in his forties or fifties who received an inactivated influenza vaccine. This CDR3 reads CASSQGLSGNTIYF. The CDR3 DNA sequence: TGTGCCAGCAGTCAGGGGCTCTCTGGAAACACCATATATTTT.